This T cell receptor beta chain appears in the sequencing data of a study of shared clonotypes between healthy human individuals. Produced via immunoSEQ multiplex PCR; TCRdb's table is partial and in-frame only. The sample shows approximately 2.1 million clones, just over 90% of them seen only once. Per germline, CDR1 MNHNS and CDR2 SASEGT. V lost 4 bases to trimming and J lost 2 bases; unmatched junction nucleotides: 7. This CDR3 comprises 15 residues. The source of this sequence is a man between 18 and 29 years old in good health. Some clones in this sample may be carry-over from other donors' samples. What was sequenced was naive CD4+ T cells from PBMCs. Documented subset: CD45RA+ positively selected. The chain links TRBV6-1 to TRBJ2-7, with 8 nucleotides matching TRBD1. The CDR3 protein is CASSVTGTGTYEQYF. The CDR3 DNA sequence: TGTGCCAGCAGTGTCACCGGGACAGGCACCTACGAGCAGTACTTC.